This TCR beta chain was retrieved from a study of OX40 agonist ivuxolimab in advanced cancers. This clone was seen a handful of times. TCRdb keeps only in-frame clones here, not all; method: immunoSEQ multiplex PCR. The top ten hold roughly 0.17% of the sample, which has approximately 84,000 clones, approximately 89% seen once. This clonotype was sampled from an adult with an advanced solid tumor such as melanoma, head and neck, liver or kidney cancer. The specimen comprised CD4+ or CD8+ T cells sorted from blood, sampled in a trial of the OX40 agonist ivuxolimab.

The CDR3 reads CASSLEGFRVGEQYF. As DNA, the CDR3 is TGTGCCAGCAGCTTAGAGGGGTTTCGCGTTGGTGAGCAGTACTTC. The rearrangement links TRBV7-8 to TRBJ2-7; D may be TRBD1 (5 bases). Germline-derived CDR1 and CDR2 are SGHVS and FQNEAQ. CDR3 size: 15 residues. Trimming pared 1 base from V and 7 bases from J, leaving 17 bases between.